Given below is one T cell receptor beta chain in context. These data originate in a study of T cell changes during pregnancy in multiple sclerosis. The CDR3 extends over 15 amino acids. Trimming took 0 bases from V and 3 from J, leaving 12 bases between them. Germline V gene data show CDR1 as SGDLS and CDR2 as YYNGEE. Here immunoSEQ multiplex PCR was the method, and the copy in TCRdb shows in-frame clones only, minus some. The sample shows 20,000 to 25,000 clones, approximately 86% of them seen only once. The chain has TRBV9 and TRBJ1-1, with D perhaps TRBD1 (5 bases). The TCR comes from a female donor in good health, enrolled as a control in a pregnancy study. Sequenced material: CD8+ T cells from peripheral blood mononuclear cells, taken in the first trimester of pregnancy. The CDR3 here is CASSVEGRWDTEAFF. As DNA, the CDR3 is TGTGCCAGCAGCGTAGAGGGGAGGTGGGACACTGAAGCTTTCTTT.